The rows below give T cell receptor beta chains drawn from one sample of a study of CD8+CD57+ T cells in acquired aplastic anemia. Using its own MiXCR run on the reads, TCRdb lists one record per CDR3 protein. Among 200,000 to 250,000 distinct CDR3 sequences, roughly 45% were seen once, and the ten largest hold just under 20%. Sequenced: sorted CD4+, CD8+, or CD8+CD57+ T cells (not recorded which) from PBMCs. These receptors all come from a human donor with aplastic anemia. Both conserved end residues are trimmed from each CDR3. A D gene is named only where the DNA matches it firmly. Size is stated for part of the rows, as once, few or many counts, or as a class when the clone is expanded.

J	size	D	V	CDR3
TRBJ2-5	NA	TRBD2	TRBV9	ASSVPPQGLAAETQY
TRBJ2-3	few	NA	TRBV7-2	ASSLDRLGTQY
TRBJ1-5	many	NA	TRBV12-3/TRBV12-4	ASSLGGKSNQPQH
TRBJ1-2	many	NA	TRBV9	ASSTGGVRGYT
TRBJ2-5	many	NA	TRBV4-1	ASSQEVGTETQY
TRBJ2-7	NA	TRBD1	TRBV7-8	ASSYQGQGTGEQY
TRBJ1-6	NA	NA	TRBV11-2	ASSFGGFYNSPLH
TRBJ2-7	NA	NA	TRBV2	ASTPPQRTYEQY
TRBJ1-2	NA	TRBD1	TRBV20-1	SATETGGINGYT
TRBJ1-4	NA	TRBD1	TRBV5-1	ASSLSGTADEKLF
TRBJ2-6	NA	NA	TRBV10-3	AIREDSRTFSGANVLT
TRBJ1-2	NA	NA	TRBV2	ASIAGGVDYGYT
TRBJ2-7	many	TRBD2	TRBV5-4	ASSLELAGGHEQY
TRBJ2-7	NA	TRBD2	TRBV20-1	SARAGEGEQY
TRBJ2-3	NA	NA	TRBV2	ASSELADTQY
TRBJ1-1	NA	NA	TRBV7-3	ASSLSMGHPNTEAF
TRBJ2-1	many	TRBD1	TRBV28	ASSRTGYGNEQF
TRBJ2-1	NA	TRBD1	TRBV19	ASTRPGQIGGNEQF
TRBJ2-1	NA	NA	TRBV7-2	ASSLGVYSNEQF
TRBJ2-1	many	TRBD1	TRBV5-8	ASSPDRGGNEQF
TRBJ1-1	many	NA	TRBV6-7	AVRSNTEAF
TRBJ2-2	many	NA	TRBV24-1	ATSDLTYGDTGELF
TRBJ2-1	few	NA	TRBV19	ASSILAQYNEQF
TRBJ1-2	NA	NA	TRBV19	ASSILAEYGYT
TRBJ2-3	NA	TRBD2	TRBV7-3	ASSSRGGGPTVTQY
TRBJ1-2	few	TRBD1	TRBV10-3	AISGTGGSYGYT
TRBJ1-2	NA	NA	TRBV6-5	ASSYATGTAGGYT
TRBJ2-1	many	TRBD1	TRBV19	ASSMYPGTGLYNEQF
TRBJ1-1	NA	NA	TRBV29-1	SVAGSWGTEAF
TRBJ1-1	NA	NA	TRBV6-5	ASSYTGRSTEAF
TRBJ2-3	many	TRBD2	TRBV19	ASRTSGGSEDTQY
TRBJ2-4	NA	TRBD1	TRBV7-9	ASSNPDRGSNIQY
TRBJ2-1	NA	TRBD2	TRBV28	ASSLTSGGVEQF
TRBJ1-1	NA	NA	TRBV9	ASSTTGGSEAF
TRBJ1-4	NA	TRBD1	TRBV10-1	ASSYSEQGVLPQKLF
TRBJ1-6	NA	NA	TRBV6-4	ASSETASSYNSPLH
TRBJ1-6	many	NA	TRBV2	ASSYRTLPPGSPLH
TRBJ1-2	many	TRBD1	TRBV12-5	ASGFSTGGIYYGYT
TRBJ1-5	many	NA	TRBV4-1	ASSQTGIYQPQH
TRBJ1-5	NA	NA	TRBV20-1	SARGRQPLSSNQPQH
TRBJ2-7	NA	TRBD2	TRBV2	ASSLVSSGSSYEQY
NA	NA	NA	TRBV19	ASSSNPGHHTEQF
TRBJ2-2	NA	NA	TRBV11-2	ASSLDRGHSGELF